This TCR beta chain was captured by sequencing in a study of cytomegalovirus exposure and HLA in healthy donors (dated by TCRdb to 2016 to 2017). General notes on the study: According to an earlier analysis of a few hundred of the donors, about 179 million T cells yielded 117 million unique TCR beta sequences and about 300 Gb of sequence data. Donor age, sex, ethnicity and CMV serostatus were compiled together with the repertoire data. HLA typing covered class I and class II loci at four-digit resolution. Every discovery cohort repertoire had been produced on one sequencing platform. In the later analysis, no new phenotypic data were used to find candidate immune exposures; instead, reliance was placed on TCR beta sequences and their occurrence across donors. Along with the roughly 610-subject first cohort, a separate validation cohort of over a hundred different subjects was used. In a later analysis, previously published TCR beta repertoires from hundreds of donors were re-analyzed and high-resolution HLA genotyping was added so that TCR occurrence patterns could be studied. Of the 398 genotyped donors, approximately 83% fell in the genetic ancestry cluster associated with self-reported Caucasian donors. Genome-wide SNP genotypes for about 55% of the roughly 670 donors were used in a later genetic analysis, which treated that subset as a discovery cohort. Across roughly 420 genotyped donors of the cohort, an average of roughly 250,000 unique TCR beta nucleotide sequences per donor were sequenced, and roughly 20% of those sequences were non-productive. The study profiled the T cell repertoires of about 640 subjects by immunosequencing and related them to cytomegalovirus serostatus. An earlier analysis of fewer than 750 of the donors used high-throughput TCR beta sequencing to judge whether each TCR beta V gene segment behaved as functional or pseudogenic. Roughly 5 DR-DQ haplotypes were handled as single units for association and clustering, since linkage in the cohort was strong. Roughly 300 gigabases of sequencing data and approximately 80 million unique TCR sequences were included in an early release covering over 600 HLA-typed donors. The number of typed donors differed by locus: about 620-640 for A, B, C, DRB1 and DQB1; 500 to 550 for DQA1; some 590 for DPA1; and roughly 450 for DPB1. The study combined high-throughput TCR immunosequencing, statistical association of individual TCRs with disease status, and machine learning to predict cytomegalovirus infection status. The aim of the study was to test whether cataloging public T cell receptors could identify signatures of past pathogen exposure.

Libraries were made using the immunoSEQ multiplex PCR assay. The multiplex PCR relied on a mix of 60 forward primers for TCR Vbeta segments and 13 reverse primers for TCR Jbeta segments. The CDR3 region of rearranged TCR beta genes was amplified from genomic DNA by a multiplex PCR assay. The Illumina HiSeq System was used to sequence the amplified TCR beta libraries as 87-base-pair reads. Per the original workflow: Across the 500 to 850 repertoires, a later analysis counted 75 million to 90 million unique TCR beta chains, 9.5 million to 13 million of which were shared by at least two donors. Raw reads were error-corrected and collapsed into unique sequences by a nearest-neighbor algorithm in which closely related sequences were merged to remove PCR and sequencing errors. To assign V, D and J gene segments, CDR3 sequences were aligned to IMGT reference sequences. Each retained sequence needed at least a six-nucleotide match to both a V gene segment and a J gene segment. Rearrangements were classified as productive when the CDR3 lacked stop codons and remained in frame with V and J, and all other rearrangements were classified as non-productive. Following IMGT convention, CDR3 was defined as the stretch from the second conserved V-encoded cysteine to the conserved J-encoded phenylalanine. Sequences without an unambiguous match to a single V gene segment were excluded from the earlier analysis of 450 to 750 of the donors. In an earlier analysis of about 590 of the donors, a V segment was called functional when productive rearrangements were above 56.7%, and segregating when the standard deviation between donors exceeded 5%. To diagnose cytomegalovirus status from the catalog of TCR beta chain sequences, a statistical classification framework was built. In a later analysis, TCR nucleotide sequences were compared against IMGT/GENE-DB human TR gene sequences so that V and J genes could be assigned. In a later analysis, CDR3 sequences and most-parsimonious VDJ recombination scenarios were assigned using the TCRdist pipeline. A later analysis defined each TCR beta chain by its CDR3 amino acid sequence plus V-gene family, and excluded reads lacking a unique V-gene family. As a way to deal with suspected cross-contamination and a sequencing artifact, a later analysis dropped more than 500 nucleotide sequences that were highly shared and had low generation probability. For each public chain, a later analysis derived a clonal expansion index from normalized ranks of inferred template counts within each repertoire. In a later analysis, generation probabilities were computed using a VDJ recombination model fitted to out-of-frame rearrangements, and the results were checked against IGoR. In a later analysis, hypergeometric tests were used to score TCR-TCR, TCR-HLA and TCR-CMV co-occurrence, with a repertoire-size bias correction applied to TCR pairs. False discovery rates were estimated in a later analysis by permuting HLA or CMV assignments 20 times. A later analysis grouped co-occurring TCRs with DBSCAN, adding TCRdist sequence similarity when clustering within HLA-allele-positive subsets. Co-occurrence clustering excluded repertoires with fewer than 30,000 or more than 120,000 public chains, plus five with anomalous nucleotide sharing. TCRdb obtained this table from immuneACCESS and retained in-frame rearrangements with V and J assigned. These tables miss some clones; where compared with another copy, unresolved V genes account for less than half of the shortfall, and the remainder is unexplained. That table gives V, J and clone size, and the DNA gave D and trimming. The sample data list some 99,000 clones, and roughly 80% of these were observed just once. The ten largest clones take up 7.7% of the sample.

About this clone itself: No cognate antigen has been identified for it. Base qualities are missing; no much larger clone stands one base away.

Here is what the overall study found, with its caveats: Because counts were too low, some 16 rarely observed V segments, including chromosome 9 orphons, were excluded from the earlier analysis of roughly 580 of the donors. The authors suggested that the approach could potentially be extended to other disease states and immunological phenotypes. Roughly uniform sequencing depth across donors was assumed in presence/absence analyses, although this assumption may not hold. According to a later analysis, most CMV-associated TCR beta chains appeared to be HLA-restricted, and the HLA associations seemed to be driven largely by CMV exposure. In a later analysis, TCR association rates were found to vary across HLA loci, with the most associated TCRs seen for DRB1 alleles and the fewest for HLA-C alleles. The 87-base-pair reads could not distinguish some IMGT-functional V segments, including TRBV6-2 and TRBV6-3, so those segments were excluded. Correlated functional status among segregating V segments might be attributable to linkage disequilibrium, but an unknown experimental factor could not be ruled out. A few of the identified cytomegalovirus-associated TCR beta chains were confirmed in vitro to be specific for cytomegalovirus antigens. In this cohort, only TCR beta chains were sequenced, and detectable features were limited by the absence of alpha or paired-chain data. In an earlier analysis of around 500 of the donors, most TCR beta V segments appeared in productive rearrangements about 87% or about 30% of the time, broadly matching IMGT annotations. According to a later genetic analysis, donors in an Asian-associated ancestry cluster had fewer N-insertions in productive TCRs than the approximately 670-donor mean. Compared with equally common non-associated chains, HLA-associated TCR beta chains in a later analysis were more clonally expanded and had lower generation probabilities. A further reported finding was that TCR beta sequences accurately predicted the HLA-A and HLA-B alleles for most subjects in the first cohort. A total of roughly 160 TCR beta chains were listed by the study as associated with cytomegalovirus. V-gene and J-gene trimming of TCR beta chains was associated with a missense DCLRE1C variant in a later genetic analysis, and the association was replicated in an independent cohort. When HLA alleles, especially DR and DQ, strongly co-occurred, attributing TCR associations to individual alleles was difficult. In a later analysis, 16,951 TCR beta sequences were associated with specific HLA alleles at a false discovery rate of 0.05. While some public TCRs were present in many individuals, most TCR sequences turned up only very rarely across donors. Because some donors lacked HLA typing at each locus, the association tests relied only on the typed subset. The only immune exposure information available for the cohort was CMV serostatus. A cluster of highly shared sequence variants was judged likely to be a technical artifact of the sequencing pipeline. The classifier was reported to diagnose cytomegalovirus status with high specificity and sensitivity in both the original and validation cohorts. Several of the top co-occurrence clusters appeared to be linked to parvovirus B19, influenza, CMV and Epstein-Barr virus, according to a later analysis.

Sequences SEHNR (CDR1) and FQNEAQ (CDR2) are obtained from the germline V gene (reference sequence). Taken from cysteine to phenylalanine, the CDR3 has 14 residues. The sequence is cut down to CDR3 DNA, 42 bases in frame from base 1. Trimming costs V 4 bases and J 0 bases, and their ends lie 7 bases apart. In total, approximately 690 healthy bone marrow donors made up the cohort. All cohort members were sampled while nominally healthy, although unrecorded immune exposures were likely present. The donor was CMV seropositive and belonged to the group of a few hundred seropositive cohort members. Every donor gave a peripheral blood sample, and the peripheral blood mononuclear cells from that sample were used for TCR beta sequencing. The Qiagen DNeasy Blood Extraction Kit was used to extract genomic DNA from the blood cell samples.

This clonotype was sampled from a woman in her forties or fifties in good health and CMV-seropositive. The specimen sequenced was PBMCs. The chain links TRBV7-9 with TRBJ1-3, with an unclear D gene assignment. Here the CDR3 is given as CASSSGNSGNTIYF. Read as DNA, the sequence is TGTGCCAGCAGCTCCGGGAACTCTGGAAACACCATATATTTT.